A single sample is the source of the 32 T cell receptor beta chains below, sequenced in a study of blood T cell repertoires in COVID-19 (TCRdb year 2020). To prepare the library, the immunoSEQ multiplex PCR assay was applied. TCRdb stores this immuneACCESS table with in-frame sequences only. Part of the clones is absent; in the studies checked, under half of the shortfall reflects unresolved V genes, and no reason is known for the rest. This sample is represented by some 260,000 clones; 88% of them were singletons. In total, the top ten clones hold about 1.3% of the sample. Sequencing was performed on peripheral blood. These receptors were collected from a man older than 75 with acute or convalescent COVID-19.

The rearrangement joins TRBV6-5 to TRBJ2-3; the match to TRBD2 covers 9 bases. The CDR3 covers 14 residues. Losses at the gene ends were 5 bases for V and 8 bases for J; bases not matched to a gene: 8. Germline CDR1 and CDR2: MNHEY and SVGAGI. The CDR3 DNA reads TGTGCCAGCAGTCAGGGACTAGCAGGCGGTACGCAGTATTTT. Amino acids: CASSQGLAGGTQYF.

This clone was found a few times. This chain links TRBV28 with TRBJ1-1, with D possibly matching TRBD1 (6 bases). V was clipped by 4 bases and J by 3 bases, with 15 bases between them. Germline lookup yields CDR1 MDHEN and CDR2 SYDVKM. The CDR3 contains 15 residues. CDR3 nucleotide sequence: TGTGCCAGCAGTTGGGGGCTTTGGCGGGACACTGAAGCTTTCTTT. Encoded protein: CASSWGLWRDTEAFF.

V and J are TRBV2 and TRBJ1-2; no clear D. The germline gives CDR1 SNHLY, CDR2 FYNNEI. The V gene lost 5 bases and the J gene lost 4 bases, with 11 bases spanning the gap. This CDR3 contains 13 residues. Written as DNA, the CDR3 is TGTGCCAGCAGTCTTCAGTCTTCCTATGGCTACACCTTC. Residues: CASSLQSSYGYTF.

This clone occurred once. V usage is TRBV5-1 and J usage is TRBJ1-4; D possibly corresponds to TRBD1 (6 bases). Germline V gene sequence: CDR1 SGHRS, CDR2 YFSETQ. V lost 4 bases, J lost 6 bases, and 16 bases lay in between. The CDR3 runs to 15 residues. This CDR3 is CASSGSGAKDEKLFF. CDR3 sequence (DNA): TGCGCCAGCAGCGGGTCAGGGGCGAAGGATGAAAAACTGTTTTTT.

The chain is built from TRBV29-1 and TRBJ2-5; TRBD2 agrees at 9 bases. This CDR3 comprises 13 residues. Looked up from germline, CDR1 is SQVTM and CDR2 is ANQGSEA. Trimming took 7 bases from V and 3 from J; bases not matched to a gene: 6. The CDR3 is CSAKVAGEETQYF. The CDR3 DNA reads as TGCAGCGCCAAGGTAGCGGGAGAAGAGACCCAGTACTTC.

V usage is TRBV7-2 and J usage is TRBJ2-7; 7 bases are shared with TRBD2. The length of the CDR3 is 15 residues. The germline V gene encodes CDR1 SGHTA and CDR2 FQGNSA. Trimming removed 1 base from V and 6 bases from J; junction bases left unmatched: 9. The CDR3: CASSLEGGQLVEQYF. The CDR3 DNA follows: TGTGCCAGCAGCTTAGAGGGAGGGCAGCTAGTCGAGCAGTACTTC.

The chain joins TRBV10-3 to TRBJ1-1; 9 nucleotides line up with TRBD1. The CDR3 has 14 amino acids. V lost 6 bases, J lost 9 bases, and 11 bases stayed unmatched. CDR1 and CDR2 (germline): ENHRY, SYGVKD. The CDR3 loop reads CAISDTWTGDKAFF. The CDR3 nucleotides are TGTGCCATCAGCGATACTTGGACAGGGGATAAAGCTTTCTTT.

This clone was counted a single time. The chain carries TRBV7-2 and TRBJ1-5; D is perhaps TRBD1 (6 bases). Per the germline V gene, CDR1 is SGHTA and CDR2 is FQGNSA. The CDR3 length is 15 residues. V dropped 4 bases and J dropped 1 base, with 11 bases sitting between them. The CDR3 here is CASSYRVNSNQPQHF. DNA for the CDR3: TGTGCCAGCAGCTACAGGGTCAACAGCAATCAGCCCCAGCATTTT.

The chain links TRBV6-6 to TRBJ1-5; 7 bases map to TRBD1. The germline gives CDR1 MNHNY, CDR2 SVGAGI (reference sequence). V gave up 5 bases and J gave up 5 bases; unmatched junction bases: 9. The CDR3 is made up of 15 amino acids. CDR3 residues: CASSIGGGRDQPQHF. In DNA, the CDR3 is TGTGCCAGCAGTATAGGGGGCGGAAGGGATCAGCCCCAGCATTTT.

Points on this clone: The same CDR3 also results from other DNA sequences found in this sample. The chain joins TRBV7-2 to TRBJ1-1; maybe TRBD1 (5 bases). This CDR3 comprises 15 residues. Trimming took off 7 bases at V and 4 bases at J, with 19 bases between the two ends. Germline V gives CDR1 SGHTA, CDR2 FQGNSA. CDR3 amino acids: CASTLGPGVGTEAFF. The DNA for the CDR3 is TGTGCCAGCACCTTGGGTCCGGGGGTTGGCACTGAAGCTTTCTTT.

The sample holds a few counts of this clone. The rearrangement links TRBV5-5 to TRBJ1-1, with D maybe TRBD1 (5 bases). CDR3 size: 15 residues. CDR1 and CDR2 (germline): SGHKS, YYEKEE (reference sequence). Trimming removed 0 bases at V and 5 bases at J, with 14 bases between. For the CDR3, the DNA is TGTGCCAGCAGCTTGGAGAAAGGGGTTGTAACTGAAGCTTTCTTT. This gives the protein CASSLEKGVVTEAFF.

The CDR3 DNA reads TGTGCCAGCAGACCGGGGGACGCTAATGAAAAACTGTTTTTT. Protein sequence: CASRPGDANEKLFF. V gene TRBV6-5 combines with J gene TRBJ1-4, with a tentative D call TRBD1 (5 bases). Trimming removed 6 bases from V and 3 bases from J, with 11 bases in between. CDR1 is MNHEY and CDR2 is SVGAGI in the germline V gene. This CDR3 contains 14 residues.

The chain links TRBV5-6 to TRBJ1-6; D gene uncertain. This CDR3 region has 15 residues. Germline V gene lookup returns CDR1 SGHDT and CDR2 YYEEEE. Trimming left V 2 bases short and J 4 bases short, with 10 bases between. The CDR3 is CASSFEGPYNSPLHF. The CDR3 DNA reads TGTGCCAGCAGCTTTGAGGGCCCTTATAATTCACCCCTCCACTTT.

This chain links TRBV9 with TRBJ2-1, with D possibly TRBD1 on 6 matching bases. V was pared by 4 bases and J by 7 bases, with 15 bases between. Per germline, CDR1 SGDLS and CDR2 YYNGEE. This CDR3 is built from 14 residues. DNA of the CDR3: TGTGCCAGCAGCATCTGGACAGACGATAATGAGCAGTTCTTC. Its translation: CASSIWTDDNEQFF.

This chain joins TRBV2 and TRBJ2-4; D is uncertain. The ends were cut back, 1 base at V and 0 bases at J, with 10 bases in the middle. The germline V gene has CDR1 SNHLY and CDR2 FYNNEI. The CDR3 has 16 residues. CDR3 region: CASSEGQRIAKNIQYF. The CDR3 nucleotides are TGTGCCAGCAGTGAAGGGCAGCGAATAGCCAAAAACATTCAGTACTTC.

About this clone itself: The identical CDR3 is also encoded by other nucleotide sequences in the sample. The rearrangement links TRBV18 to TRBJ1-2; possibly TRBD1 for D (6 bases). CDR1 and CDR2 from the germline V gene are KGHSH and LQKENI. This CDR3 spans 15 amino acids. The V end lost 0 bases, the J end lost 7 bases, and 15 bases lay between the germline ends. CDR3 sequence: CASSPPFNREGGYTF. The CDR3 region has the DNA TGTGCCAGCTCACCACCATTTAACAGGGAAGGTGGCTACACCTTC.

To note about this clone: The same CDR3 can be traced to other DNA sequences in this sample. The chain links TRBV18 to TRBJ2-2; 9 positions match TRBD1. The ends lost 6 bases at V and 2 bases at J; junction bases unmatched: 4. This CDR3 is 15 amino acids long. Germline-derived CDR1 and CDR2 are KGHSH and LQKENI. The CDR3 spells CASSLGQGNTGELFF. CDR3 DNA sequence: TGTGCCAGCTCCCTGGGACAGGGAAACACCGGGGAGCTGTTTTTT.

The chain couples TRBV5-5 to TRBJ2-7; 8 nucleotides line up with TRBD1. This CDR3 contains 15 residues. With V trimmed by 2 bases and J by 2 bases, 6 bases remained unmatched. Germline-derived CDR1 and CDR2 are SGHKS and YYEKEE (reference sequence). The CDR3 DNA is TGTGCCAGCAGCTTTGCGGGACAGGCGACCTACGAGCAGTACTTC. It translates to CASSFAGQATYEQYF.

The chain is built from TRBV11-3 and TRBJ2-2; 9 bases fit TRBD1. The germline V gene has CDR1 SGHNT and CDR2 YENEEA. Trimming took 5 bases from V and 1 from J; bases not matched to a gene: 2. The CDR3 spans 15 residues. The CDR3 loop is CASSRTGVNTGELFF. The DNA of the CDR3 is TGTGCCAGCAGCCGGACAGGGGTGAACACCGGGGAGCTGTTTTTT.

The CDR3: CASSLAAGASTGELFF. CDR3 nucleotide sequence: TGCGCCAGCAGCTTGGCTGCGGGGGCTAGCACCGGGGAGCTGTTTTTT. The chain carries TRBV5-1 and TRBJ2-2, with a tentative D call TRBD2 (7 bases). CDR1 is SGHRS and CDR2 is YFSETQ in the germline V gene. V lost 0 bases and J lost 4, with 13 bases in between. The CDR3 spans 16 residues.

This chain links TRBV2 with TRBJ1-5; TRBD1 aligns across 10 bases. V lost 5 bases and J lost 0; bases outside the gene matches: 10. Germline V lookup: CDR1 SNHLY, CDR2 FYNNEI. There are 18 residues in the CDR3. CDR3 coding DNA: TGTGCCAGCAGTACCCCGGGACAGGGGTCTTATAGCAATCAGCCCCAGCATTTT. This gives the protein CASSTPGQGSYSNQPQHF. The variable domain in full, with the rest retrieved from reference TRBV2 and TRBJ1-5, is EPEVTQTPSHQVTQMGQEVILRCVPISNHLYFYWYRQILGQKVEFLVSFYNNEISEKSEIFDDQFSVERPDGSNFTLKIRSTKLEDSAMYFCASSTPGQGSYSNQPQHFGDGTRLSIL.

Remarks on this clone: One end of the junction fails to match germline, which may point to a read error. The chain combines TRBV10-2 with TRBJ2-2; 7 positions match TRBD1. The V gene's germline CDR1 is WSHSY and CDR2 SAAADI. The CDR3 runs to 16 residues. The CDR3 DNA reads TGCGCCAGCAGTGACGGTTTCAGGGGGAGAACCGGGAAGCTGTTTTTT. This sequence encodes CASSDGFRGRTGKLFF.

This clone was recorded a few times. The chain links TRBV5-6 to TRBJ1-2; 8 nucleotides line up with TRBD1. Germline values: CDR1 SGHDT, CDR2 YYEEEE. The CDR3 sequence is 15 residues long. With 4 bases clipped from V and 7 bases from J, the junction kept 12 bases outside the gene matches. The CDR3 loop reads CASSQKTTGGRGYTF. CDR3 DNA: TGTGCCAGCAGCCAAAAAACCACAGGGGGTCGTGGCTACACCTTC.

This rearrangement joins TRBV4-1 to TRBJ1-5, with no clear D. This CDR3 spans 15 amino acids. Germline V gene sequence: CDR1 MGHRA, CDR2 YSYEKL. The V end was cut by 4 bases, the J end by 5 bases, with 15 bases between. In DNA, the CDR3 is TGCGCCAGCAGCCGAGCCGAGTCTAGATATCAGCCCCAGCATTTT. This gives the protein CASSRAESRYQPQHF.

The chain couples TRBV3-1 (or the pseudogene TRBV3-2) to TRBJ2-5; no firm D call. V lost 6 bases, J lost 5 bases, and 10 bases lay in between. CDR1 and CDR2 from the germline V gene are LGHDT and YNNKEL (reference sequence). The CDR3 sequence is 12 residues long. The CDR3 DNA is TGTGCCAGCAGGCAGACACAGGAGACCCAGTACTTC. It encodes CASRQTQETQYF.

V gene TRBV4-3 combines with J gene TRBJ1-6, with TRBD1 identical over 10 bases. Germline CDR1 is LGHNA and CDR2 is YSLEER. The CDR3 is 16 residues long. The trim removed 0 bases at V and 6 bases at J, leaving 2 bases unmatched. CDR3 residues: CASSQERDRGNSPLHF. The CDR3 nucleotides read TGCGCCAGCAGCCAAGAGAGGGACAGGGGTAATTCACCCCTCCACTTT.

The chain recombines TRBV19 with TRBJ1-5; maybe TRBD1 (6 bases). The CDR3 consists of 17 residues. Germline V gene sequence: CDR1 LNHDA, CDR2 SQIVND (reference sequence). V was trimmed by 3 bases and J by 11 bases, leaving 26 bases between them. CDR3 coding DNA: TGTGCCAGTAGTATGAAACAAGGCAGGGGCCATATTTTAACCCAGCATTTT. Protein sequence: CASSMKQGRGHILTQHF.

This chain uses TRBV28 with TRBJ2-7, with a tentative D call TRBD2 (6 bases). The CDR3 runs 13 residues. Trimming shortened V by 1 base and J by 8 bases, and 12 bases separated the two germline ends. CDR1 is MDHEN and CDR2 is SYDVKM in the germline V gene. CDR3 protein: CASSLYPLAQQYF. The CDR3 region has the DNA TGTGCCAGCAGTTTATACCCCCTAGCGCAGCAGTACTTC. Complete variable domain (other parts from reference TRBV28 and TRBJ2-7): DVKVTQSSRYLVKRTGEKVFLECVQDMDHENMFWYRQDPGLGLRLIYFSYDVKMKEKGDIPEGYSVSREKKERFSLILESASTNQTSMYLCASSLYPLAQQYFGPGTRLTVT.

The CDR3 DNA reads as TGTGCCAGCAGTTCCCTGGGGAGGTTGGGTTCACCCCTCCACTTT. Encoded protein: CASSSLGRLGSPLHF. The V gene is TRBV27, the J gene TRBJ1-6; the D is unclear. The V and J ends lost 4 bases and 9 bases respectively, with 16 bases between them. The CDR3 consists of 15 residues. Germline CDR1 reads MNHEY; CDR2 reads SMNVEV (reference sequence).

J is TRBJ2-3 and V is TRBV11-3; D is unresolved. Trimming left V 4 bases short and J 3 bases short, with 2 bases between. This CDR3 comprises 11 residues. Per germline, CDR1 SGHNT and CDR2 YENEEA. The CDR3, as DNA: TGTGCCAGCAGCTCGACAGATACGCAGTATTTT. Translating gives CASSSTDTQYF. The full variable domain, completed using reference TRBV11-3 and TRBJ2-3, is EAGVVQSPRYKIIEKKQPVAFWCNPISGHNTLYWYLQNLGQGPELLIRYENEEAVDDSQLPKDRFSAERLKGVDSTLKIQPAELGDSAVYLCASSSTDTQYFGPGTRLTVL.

The chain is built from TRBV7-8 and TRBJ2-7; 7 bases are a match to TRBD1. Germline values: CDR1 SGHVS, CDR2 FQNEAQ. V shed 0 bases, J shed 3 bases, and the junction held 5 bases outside the gene matches. This CDR3 has 15 amino acids. This chain's CDR3 is CASSLAGTDLYEQYF. Written as DNA, the CDR3 is TGTGCCAGCAGCTTAGCCGGGACAGATCTCTACGAGCAGTACTTC.

The chain joins TRBV19 to TRBJ2-2, with D maybe TRBD1 (6 bases). V lost 4 bases, J lost 6 bases, and 15 bases lay in between. The CDR3 sequence is 15 residues long. Germline values: CDR1 LNHDA, CDR2 SQIVND (reference sequence). The DNA for the CDR3 is TGTGCCAGTAGTACCCAGGGGTTTACCCCCGGGGAGCTGTTTTTT. The encoded protein is CASSTQGFTPGELFF. The full variable domain, its missing parts supplied by reference TRBV19 and TRBJ2-2, is DGGITQSPKYLFRKEGQNVTLSCEQNLNHDAMYWYRQDPGQGLRLIYYSQIVNDFQKGDIAEGYSVSREKKESFPLTVTSAQKNPTAFYLCASSTQGFTPGELFFGEGSRLTVL.